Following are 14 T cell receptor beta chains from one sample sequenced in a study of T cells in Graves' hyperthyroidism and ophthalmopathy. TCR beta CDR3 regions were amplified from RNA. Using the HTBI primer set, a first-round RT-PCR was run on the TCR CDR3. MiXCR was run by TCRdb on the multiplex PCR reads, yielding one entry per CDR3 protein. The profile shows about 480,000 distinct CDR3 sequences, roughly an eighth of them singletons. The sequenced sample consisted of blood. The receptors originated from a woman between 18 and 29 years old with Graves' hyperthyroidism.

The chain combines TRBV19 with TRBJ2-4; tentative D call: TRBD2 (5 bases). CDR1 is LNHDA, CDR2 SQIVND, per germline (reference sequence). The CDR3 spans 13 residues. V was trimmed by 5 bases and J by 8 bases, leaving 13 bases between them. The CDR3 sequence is CASSPGNVYIQYF. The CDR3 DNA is TGTGCCAGTAGTCCGGGGAACGTGTACATTCAGTACTTC.

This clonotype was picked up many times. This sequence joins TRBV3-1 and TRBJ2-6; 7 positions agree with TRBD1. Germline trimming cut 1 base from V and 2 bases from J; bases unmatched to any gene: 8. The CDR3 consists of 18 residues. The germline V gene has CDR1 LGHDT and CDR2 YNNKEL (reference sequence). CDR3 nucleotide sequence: TGTGCCAGCAGCCAAGCGAACAGGGGTCTAGCTGGGGCCAACGTCCTGACTTTC. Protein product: CASSQANRGLAGANVLTF.

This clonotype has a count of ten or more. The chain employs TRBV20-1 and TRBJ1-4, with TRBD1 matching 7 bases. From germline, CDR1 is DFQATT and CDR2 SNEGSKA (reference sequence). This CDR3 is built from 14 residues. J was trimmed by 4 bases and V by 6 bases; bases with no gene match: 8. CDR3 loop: CSARPGQINEKLFF. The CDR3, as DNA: TGCAGTGCACGCCCGGGACAGATTAATGAAAAACTGTTTTTT.

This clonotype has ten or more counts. DNA of the CDR3: TGTGCCAGCAGTTACGGCGGGAGCTCCTATAATTCACCCCTCCACTTT. The encoded protein is CASSYGGSSYNSPLHF. The chain recombines TRBV6-1 with TRBJ1-6; no reliable D call. The CDR3 extends over 16 amino acids. The V end lost 5 bases, the J end lost 0 bases, and 11 bases lay between the germline ends. Germline loops: CDR1 MNHNS, CDR2 SASEGT.

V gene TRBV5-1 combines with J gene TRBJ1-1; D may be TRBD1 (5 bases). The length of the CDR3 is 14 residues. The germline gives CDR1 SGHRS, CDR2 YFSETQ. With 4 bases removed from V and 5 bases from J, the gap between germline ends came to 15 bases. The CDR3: CASSGAQGRTEAFF. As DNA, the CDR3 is TGCGCCAGCAGCGGGGCGCAGGGACGAACTGAAGCTTTCTTT.

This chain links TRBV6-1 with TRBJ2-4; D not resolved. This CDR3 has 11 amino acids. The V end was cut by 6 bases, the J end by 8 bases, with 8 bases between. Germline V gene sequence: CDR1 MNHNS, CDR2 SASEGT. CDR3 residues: CASSAGHIQYF. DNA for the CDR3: TGTGCCAGCAGCGCTGGGCACATTCAGTACTTC.

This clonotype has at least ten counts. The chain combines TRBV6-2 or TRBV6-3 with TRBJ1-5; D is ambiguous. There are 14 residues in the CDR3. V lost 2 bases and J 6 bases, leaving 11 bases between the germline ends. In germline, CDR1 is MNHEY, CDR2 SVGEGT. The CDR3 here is CASSYPLGSQPQHF. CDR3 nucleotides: TGTGCCAGCAGTTACCCGCTCGGGAGTCAGCCCCAGCATTTT.

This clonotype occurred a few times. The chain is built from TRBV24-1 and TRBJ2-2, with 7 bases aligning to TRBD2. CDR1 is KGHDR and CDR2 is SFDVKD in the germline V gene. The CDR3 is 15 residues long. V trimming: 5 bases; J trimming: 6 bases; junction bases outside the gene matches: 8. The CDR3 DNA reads TGTGCCACCAGTGTGGCGGGGGAAAGTGCCGGGGAGCTGTTTTTT. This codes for CATSVAGESAGELFF.

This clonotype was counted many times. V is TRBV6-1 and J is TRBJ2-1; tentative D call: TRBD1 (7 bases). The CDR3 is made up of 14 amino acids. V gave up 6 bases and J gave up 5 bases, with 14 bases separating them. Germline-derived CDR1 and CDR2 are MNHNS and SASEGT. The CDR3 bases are TGTGCCAGCAGGCCCTCAGGGGGGCACAATGAGCAGTTCTTC. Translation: CASRPSGGHNEQFF.

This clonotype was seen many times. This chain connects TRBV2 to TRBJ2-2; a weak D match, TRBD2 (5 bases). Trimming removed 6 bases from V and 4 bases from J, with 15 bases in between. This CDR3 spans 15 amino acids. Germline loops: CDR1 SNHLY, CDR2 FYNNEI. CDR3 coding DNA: TGTGCCAGCAGGAGTACGGACTCCTTCACCGGGGAGCTGTTTTTT. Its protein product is CASRSTDSFTGELFF.

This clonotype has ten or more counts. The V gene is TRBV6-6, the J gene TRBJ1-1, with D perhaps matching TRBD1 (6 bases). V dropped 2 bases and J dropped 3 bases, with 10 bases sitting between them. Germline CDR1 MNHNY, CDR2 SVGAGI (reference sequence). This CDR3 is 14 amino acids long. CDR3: CASSYQPGDTEAFF. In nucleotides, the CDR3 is TGTGCCAGCAGTTACCAGCCAGGGGACACTGAAGCTTTCTTT.

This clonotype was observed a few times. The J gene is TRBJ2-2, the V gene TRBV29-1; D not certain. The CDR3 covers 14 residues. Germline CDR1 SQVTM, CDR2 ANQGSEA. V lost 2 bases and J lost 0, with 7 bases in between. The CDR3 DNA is TGCAGCGTTGAATCCGTCCCGAACACCGGGGAGCTGTTTTTT. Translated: CSVESVPNTGELFF.

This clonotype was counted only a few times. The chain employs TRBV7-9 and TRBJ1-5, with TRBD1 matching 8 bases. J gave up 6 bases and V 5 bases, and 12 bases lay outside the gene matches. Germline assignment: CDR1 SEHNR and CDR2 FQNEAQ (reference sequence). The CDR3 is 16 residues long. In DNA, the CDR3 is TGTGCCAGCAGCCCTATCAGGGCAGGGGGCCTTCAGCCCCAGCATTTT. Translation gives CASSPIRAGGLQPQHF.

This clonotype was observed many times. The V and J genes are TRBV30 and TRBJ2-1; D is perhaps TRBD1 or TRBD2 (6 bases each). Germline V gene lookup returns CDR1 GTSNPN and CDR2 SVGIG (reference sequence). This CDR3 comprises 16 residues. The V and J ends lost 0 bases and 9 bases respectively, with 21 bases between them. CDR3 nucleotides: TGTGCCTGGAGTGTGGAGGGCACAGGGTTCGTCGGTGAGCAGTTCTTC. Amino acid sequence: CAWSVEGTGFVGEQFF.